One sample yielded the 20 T cell receptor beta chains listed below, sequenced in a study of T cell responses to AZD1222 COVID-19 vaccine. Some clones are missing from TCRdb's copy, which holds only in-frame ones; the method was immunoSEQ multiplex PCR. The profile shows about 81,000 clones, around 93% of them singletons. Sequences were derived from peripheral blood, sampled 28 days after the second AZD1222 dose. The receptors here all came from an adult who received the AZD1222 COVID-19 vaccine.

The chain is built from TRBV6-6 and TRBJ1-2; no firm D call. This CDR3 contains 13 residues. Germline V gene lookup returns CDR1 MNHNY and CDR2 SVGAGI (reference sequence). Trimming stripped 4 bases from V and 2 bases from J, with 8 bases between. DNA for the CDR3: TGTGCCAGCAGTTCAGACGGGAACTATGGCTACACCTTC. This sequence encodes CASSSDGNYGYTF.

V usage is TRBV19 and J usage is TRBJ2-7; no definite D call. Germline CDR1 LNHDA, CDR2 SQIVND (reference sequence). Between the trimmed V and J ends, which lost 2 bases and 0 bases, there was a span of 11 bases. There are 15 residues in the CDR3. For the CDR3, the DNA is TGTGCCAGTAGTATACGGCTTACCAGCTCCTACGAGCAGTACTTC. Residues: CASSIRLTSSYEQYF.

The V call is TRBV7-9, the J call TRBJ1-1; D gene ambiguous. Trimming cost V 8 bases and J 9 bases, with 16 bases left between them. Looked up from germline, CDR1 is SEHNR and CDR2 is FQNEAQ (reference sequence). The CDR3 contains 12 residues. DNA of the CDR3: TGTGCCAGCGGCATAGACGGTTTTAAAGCTTTCTTT. Translating gives CASGIDGFKAFF.

This chain uses TRBV7-8 with TRBJ2-5, with D unresolved. The CDR3 covers 13 residues. V lost 1 base to trimming and J lost 5 bases, with 8 bases between them. Germline CDR1 SGHVS, CDR2 FQNEAQ. The CDR3 loop reads CASSLGLRETQYF. DNA for the CDR3: TGTGCCAGCAGCTTAGGCTTGAGGGAGACCCAGTACTTC.

This clone was seen once. The chain combines TRBV19 with TRBJ1-3; D remains ambiguous. Between the trimmed V and J ends, which lost 5 bases and 3 bases, there was a span of 8 bases. Germline assignment: CDR1 LNHDA and CDR2 SQIVND (reference sequence). The CDR3 length is 13 residues. The CDR3 DNA follows: TGTGCCAGTAGTCCGGGGAATGGAAACACCATATATTTT. Translating it yields CASSPGNGNTIYF.

This chain's CDR3 is CASRSGTYYGYTF. As DNA, the CDR3 is TGTGCAAGTCGTAGTGGGACCTACTATGGCTACACCTTC. The rearrangement uses TRBV12-2 and TRBJ1-2. TRBV12-2 is labeled a pseudogene. The CDR3 totals 13 residues.

This clone has just one count. V usage is TRBV27 and J usage is TRBJ2-7, with 8 bases aligning to TRBD2. Germline CDR1 reads MNHEY; CDR2 reads SMNVEV (reference sequence). The CDR3 runs 15 residues. The V gene end was trimmed by 5 bases and the J gene end by 3 bases; junction bases not matched to a gene: 9. CDR3 sequence: CASSTSGTLFYEQYF. The CDR3 region has the DNA TGTGCCAGCAGTACTAGCGGAACCCTTTTCTACGAGCAGTACTTC.

The rearrangement uses TRBV19 and TRBJ1-2, with D perhaps TRBD1 (5 bases). Germline CDR1 is LNHDA and CDR2 is SQIVND (reference sequence). The CDR3 contains 15 residues. Trimming cost V 5 bases and J 0 bases, with 13 bases left between them. Here the CDR3 reads CASSPGGRPNYGYTF. The DNA of the CDR3 is TGTGCCAGTAGTCCGGGGGGACGGCCTAACTATGGCTACACCTTC.

This sequence joins TRBV5-5 and TRBJ2-7; 7 bases are a match to TRBD1. The CDR3 covers 15 residues. CDR1 SGHKS and CDR2 YYEKEE come from the germline V gene (reference sequence). Trimming removed 0 bases from V and 3 bases from J; junction bases left unmatched: 6. DNA for the CDR3: TGTGCCAGCAGCTTGGTACCGGGACAGAACTACGAGCAGTACTTC. This gives the protein CASSLVPGQNYEQYF.

This clone was counted a few times. The rearrangement uses TRBV7-8 and TRBJ2-5; D might be TRBD1 (9 bases). Germline V gene data show CDR1 as SGHVS and CDR2 as FQNEAQ. V was clipped by 3 bases and J by 3 bases, with 17 bases between them. The CDR3 is 16 residues long. In nucleotides, the CDR3 is TGTGCCAGCAGCTTGTTAGCGGGACAGGGAGAAGAGACCCAGTACTTC. This codes for CASSLLAGQGEETQYF.

The chain combines TRBV6-5 with TRBJ1-2, with D perhaps TRBD1 (5 bases). Between the trimmed V and J ends, which lost 7 bases and 8 bases, there was a span of 17 bases. The CDR3 covers 13 residues. Germline V gives CDR1 MNHEY, CDR2 SVGAGI. The CDR3 here is CASTQPGTQGYTF. The CDR3 region has the DNA TGTGCCAGCACACAACCCGGGACTCAGGGCTACACCTTC.

CDR3 protein: CASSQAQGTEAFF. The DNA for the CDR3 is TGCGCCAGCAGCCAGGCGCAGGGTACTGAAGCTTTCTTT. This chain connects TRBV5-1 to TRBJ1-1, with a tentative D call TRBD1 (5 bases). V shed 4 bases and J shed 5 bases, with 12 bases lying between them. The germline gives CDR1 SGHRS, CDR2 YFSETQ. The CDR3 spans 13 residues.

The chain links TRBV4-2 to TRBJ2-2; 7 nucleotides agree with TRBD2. The V and J ends lost 5 bases and 6 bases, in that order; junction bases with no gene match: 9. Germline V gene lookup returns CDR1 LGHNA and CDR2 YNFKEQ. This CDR3 is 15 amino acids long. The CDR3 DNA reads TGTGCCAGCAGCGATAGTGGGAGGGCCTCCGGGGAGCTGTTTTTT. Protein: CASSDSGRASGELFF.

This clone was seen a single time. The gene calls are TRBV5-4 and TRBJ2-1; maybe TRBD2 (6 bases). V lost 2 bases, J lost 9 bases, and 12 bases lay in between. Germline V CDR1 and CDR2: SGHNT, YYREEE (reference sequence). The CDR3 is made up of 13 amino acids. CDR3 loop: CASSFGGAGEQFF. CDR3 sequence (DNA): TGTGCCAGCAGCTTTGGAGGGGCCGGTGAGCAGTTCTTC. Full variable domain (missing parts from reference TRBV5-4 and TRBJ2-1): ETGVTQSPTHLIKTRGQQVTLRCSSQSGHNTVSWYQQALGQGPQFIFQYYREEENGRGNFPPRFSGLQFPNYSSELNVNALELDDSALYLCASSFGGAGEQFFGPGTRLTVL.

V is TRBV4-1 and J is TRBJ2-5; no clear D. Germline V gives CDR1 MGHRA, CDR2 YSYEKL. This CDR3 is built from 13 residues. Deletions cut 0 bases from V and 2 bases from J, with 4 bases between. CDR3 sequence reads: CASSQEGQETQYF. DNA for the CDR3: TGCGCCAGCAGCCAAGAGGGTCAAGAGACCCAGTACTTC.

The rearrangement links TRBV5-4 to TRBJ2-6; weak D call: TRBD1 (6 bases). V gave up 2 bases and J gave up 1 base, with 10 bases separating them. CDR3 length: 16 residues. Looked up from germline, CDR1 is SGHNT and CDR2 is YYREEE (reference sequence). The CDR3 nucleotides are TGTGCCAGCAGCTTCAATACAGGGTCTGGGGCCAACGTCCTGACTTTC. The encoded protein is CASSFNTGSGANVLTF.

The chain carries TRBV28 and TRBJ1-2; no reliable D call. V lost 8 bases, J lost 7 bases, and 11 bases lay in between. The CDR3 totals 11 residues. Germline V gene data show CDR1 as MDHEN and CDR2 as SYDVKM. The CDR3 loop is CASAGWRGYTF. CDR3 DNA: TGTGCCAGCGCTGGCTGGCGTGGCTACACCTTC.

The rearrangement uses TRBV11-2 and TRBJ2-5; maybe TRBD2 (6 bases). Deletions cut 0 bases from V and 4 bases from J, with 12 bases between. Per the germline V gene, CDR1 is SGHAT and CDR2 is FQNNGV. CDR3 length equals 15 residues. For the CDR3, the DNA is TGTGCCAGCAGCTTAGAGGGATCGGGGGTAGAGACCCAGTACTTC. Amino acid sequence: CASSLEGSGVETQYF.

The chain uses TRBV5-1 and TRBJ2-1, with D hard to call. Germline-derived CDR1 and CDR2 are SGHRS and YFSETQ. This CDR3 spans 13 amino acids. The V and J ends lost 0 bases and 6 bases respectively, with 7 bases between them. CDR3 sequence: CASSLVLGNEQFF. The CDR3 nucleotides read TGCGCCAGCAGCTTGGTCCTGGGCAATGAGCAGTTCTTC. Full variable domain (remainder filled in from reference TRBV5-1 and TRBJ2-1): KAGVTQTPRYLIKTRGQQVTLSCSPISGHRSVSWYQQTPGQGLQFLFEYFSETQRNKGNFPGRFSGRQFSNSRSEMNVSTLELGDSALYLCASSLVLGNEQFFGPGTRLTVL.

This clone was seen only once. CDR3: CASSLSAGTDTQYF. Here the CDR3 DNA reads TGTGCCAGCAGCTTGTCAGCTGGCACAGATACGCAGTATTTT. The rearrangement uses TRBV13 and TRBJ2-3; D gene ambiguous. Germline values: CDR1 PRHDT, CDR2 FYEKMQ (reference sequence). V lost 3 bases and J lost 1, with 8 bases in between. There are 14 residues in the CDR3. Supplemented by reference TRBV13 and TRBJ2-3, the full variable domain reads AAGVIQSPRHLIKEKRETATLKCYPIPRHDTVYWYQQGPGQDPQFLISFYEKMQSDKGSIPDRFSAQQFSDYHSELNMSSLELGDSALYFCASSLSAGTDTQYFGPGTRLTVL.